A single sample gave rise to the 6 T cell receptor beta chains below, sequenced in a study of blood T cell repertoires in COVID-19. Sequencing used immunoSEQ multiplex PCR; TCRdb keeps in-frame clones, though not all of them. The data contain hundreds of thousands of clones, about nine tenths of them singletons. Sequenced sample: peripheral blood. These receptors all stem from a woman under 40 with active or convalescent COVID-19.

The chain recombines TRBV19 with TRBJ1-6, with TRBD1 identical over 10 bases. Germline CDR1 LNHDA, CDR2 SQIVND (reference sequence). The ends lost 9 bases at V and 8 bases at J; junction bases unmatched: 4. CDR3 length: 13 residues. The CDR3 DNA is TGTGCCAGCACAGGGACAGGGGATTCACCCCTCCACTTT. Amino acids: CASTGTGDSPLHF.

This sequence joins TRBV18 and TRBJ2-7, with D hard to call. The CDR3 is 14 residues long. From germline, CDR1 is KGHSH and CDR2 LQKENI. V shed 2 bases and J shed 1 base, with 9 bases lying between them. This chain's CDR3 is CASSPGPGSYEQYF. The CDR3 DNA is TGTGCCAGCTCACCAGGGCCCGGATCCTACGAGCAGTACTTC.

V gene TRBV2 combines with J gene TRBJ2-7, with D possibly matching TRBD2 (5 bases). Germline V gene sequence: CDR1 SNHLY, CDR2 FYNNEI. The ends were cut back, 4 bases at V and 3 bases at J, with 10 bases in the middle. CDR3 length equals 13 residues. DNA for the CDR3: TGTGCCAGCAGTGCAGGAGGTCTCTACGAGCAGTACTTC. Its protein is CASSAGGLYEQYF. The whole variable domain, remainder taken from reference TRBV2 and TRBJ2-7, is EPEVTQTPSHQVTQMGQEVILRCVPISNHLYFYWYRQILGQKVEFLVSFYNNEISEKSEIFDDQFSVERPDGSNFTLKIRSTKLEDSAMYFCASSAGGLYEQYFGPGTRLTVT.

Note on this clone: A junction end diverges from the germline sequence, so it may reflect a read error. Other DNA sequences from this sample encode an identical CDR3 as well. The CDR3 DNA reads TGTGCCAGCAGCGAAGGCCGGGGTTCACCCCTCCACTTT. Amino acid sequence: CASSEGRGSPLHF. The chain has TRBV2 and TRBJ1-6; no firm D call. The CDR3 loop spans 13 amino acids. Germline V gene lookup returns CDR1 SNHLY and CDR2 FYNNEI.

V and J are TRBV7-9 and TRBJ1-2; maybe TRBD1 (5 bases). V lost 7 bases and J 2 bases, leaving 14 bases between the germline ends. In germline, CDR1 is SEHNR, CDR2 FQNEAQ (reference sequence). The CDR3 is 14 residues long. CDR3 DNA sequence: TGTGCCAGCACCGATACGAAGGGGAACTATGGCTACACCTTC. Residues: CASTDTKGNYGYTF.

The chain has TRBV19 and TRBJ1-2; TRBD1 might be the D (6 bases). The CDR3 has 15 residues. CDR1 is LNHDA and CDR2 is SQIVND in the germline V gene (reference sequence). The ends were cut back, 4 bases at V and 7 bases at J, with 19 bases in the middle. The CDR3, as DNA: TGTGCCAGTAGTAGAGTACACAGGGAAACGAGTGGCTACACCTTC. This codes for CASSRVHRETSGYTF.